Presented here are 13 T cell receptor beta chains from one specimen sequenced in a study of T cells in localized non-small cell lung cancer. The protocol was immunoSEQ multiplex PCR, while the TCRdb copy is restricted to in-frame clones and leaves out a portion. The sample has 26,000 or so clones; roughly nine tenths are singletons. The material was peripheral blood, obtained before any cancer treatment. The receptors stem from a female donor over 55 with stage II squamous cell lung carcinoma.

The gene calls are TRBV18 and TRBJ2-7; D could derive from TRBD1 or TRBD2 (5 bases each). The CDR3 sequence is 14 residues long. The V gene lost 3 bases and the J gene lost 0 bases, with 9 bases spanning the gap. Germline V lookup: CDR1 KGHSH, CDR2 LQKENI. This CDR3 reads CASSPGTGSYEQYF. The CDR3 region has the DNA TGTGCCAGCTCACCCGGGACGGGCTCCTACGAGCAGTACTTC.

The chain employs TRBV2 and TRBJ1-1; 9 nucleotides align to TRBD1. J gave up 9 bases and V 7 bases, and 6 bases lay outside the gene matches. This CDR3 region has 12 residues. The V gene's germline CDR1 is SNHLY and CDR2 FYNNEI. CDR3 protein: CASKTGGEKAFF. The CDR3 nucleotides are TGTGCCAGCAAGACAGGGGGTGAGAAAGCTTTCTTT.

On this clone: Other DNA variants within this sample encode the same CDR3. For the CDR3, the DNA is TGTGCCTGGAGTGTAGGAGCCCAAGAGACCCAGTACTTC. This translates into CAWSVGAQETQYF. The chain uses TRBV30 and TRBJ2-5; D uncertain. Per the germline V gene, CDR1 is GTSNPN and CDR2 is SVGIG (reference sequence). V was shortened by 0 bases and J by 1 base, with 6 bases between the two germline ends. CDR3 length equals 13 residues.

This clone was counted between two and nine times. The chain uses TRBV5-6 and TRBJ2-7; 10 bases agree with TRBD1. Per the germline V gene, CDR1 is SGHDT and CDR2 is YYEEEE. This CDR3 has 13 amino acids. V was clipped by 3 bases and J by 6 bases; unmatched bases: 3. As DNA, the CDR3 is TGTGCCAGCAGCTCGGGACAGGGGCGCGAGCAGTACTTC. This translates into CASSSGQGREQYF.

V usage is TRBV5-1 and J usage is TRBJ1-2; D not certain. V was trimmed by 4 bases and J by 8 bases, leaving 21 bases between them. Germline V gene lookup returns CDR1 SGHRS and CDR2 YFSETQ. The length of the CDR3 is 15 residues. CDR3 region: CASSPYGRAAWGYTF. DNA for the CDR3: TGCGCCAGCAGCCCGTATGGGAGGGCCGCCTGGGGCTACACCTTC.

V gene TRBV19 combines with J gene TRBJ1-2; tentative D call: TRBD1 (5 bases). The CDR3 is 13 residues long. From germline, CDR1 is LNHDA and CDR2 SQIVND (reference sequence). As DNA, the CDR3 is TGTGCAACCTTAGGGGCTGGCCTCTATGGCTACACCTTC. This codes for CATLGAGLYGYTF.

V and J are TRBV9 and TRBJ1-2, with unresolved D. Germline lookup yields CDR1 SGDLS and CDR2 YYNGEE. V was trimmed by 5 bases and J by 4 bases, leaving 18 bases between them. The CDR3 consists of 15 residues. The CDR3, as DNA: TGTGCCAGCAGTAGGTCGGAGGCAGCCGGCTATGGCTACACCTTC. It codes for CASSRSEAAGYGYTF.

This sequence joins TRBV16 and TRBJ1-2; tentatively, D is TRBD1 (6 bases). The CDR3 extends over 15 amino acids. The V end lost 5 bases, the J end lost 8 bases, and 21 bases lay between the germline ends. Germline CDR1 is KGHSY and CDR2 is FQNENV. The CDR3 is CASSNIPAGGDGYTF. CDR3 DNA sequence: TGTGCCAGCAGCAACATTCCGGCGGGGGGCGACGGCTACACCTTC.

The gene calls are TRBV7-2 and TRBJ2-1; TRBD2 matches at 9 bases. Per germline, CDR1 SGHTA and CDR2 FQGNSA. The CDR3 totals 13 residues. With 6 bases clipped from V and 9 bases from J, the junction kept 6 bases outside the gene matches. The CDR3, as DNA: TGTGCCAGCAGAGCCGCTAGCGGGGCTGAGCAGTTCTTC. This codes for CASRAASGAEQFF.

The chain uses TRBV2 and TRBJ1-2, with TRBD1 identical over 7 bases. The CDR3 consists of 14 residues. The V gene end was trimmed by 9 bases and the J gene end by 4 bases; junction bases not matched to a gene: 11. CDR1 and CDR2 (germline): SNHLY, FYNNEI. The CDR3 DNA follows: TGTGCCAGGGGGGATCAGGGGGTGATCTATGGCTACACCTTC. This sequence encodes CARGDQGVIYGYTF.

The rearrangement uses TRBV6-1 and TRBJ2-1; TRBD2 might be the D (6 bases). V lost 6 bases to trimming and J lost 5 bases, with 11 bases between them. Germline V lookup: CDR1 MNHNS, CDR2 SASEGT. This CDR3 contains 13 residues. The CDR3 DNA sequence: TGTGCCAGCAGCCGGGAGCACAACAATGAGCAGTTCTTC. It translates to CASSREHNNEQFF.

The chain joins TRBV6-1 to TRBJ2-3; TRBD1 might be the D (5 bases). V was trimmed by 2 bases and J by 0 bases, leaving 12 bases between them. CDR1 and CDR2 (germline): MNHNS, SASEGT. This CDR3 is 16 amino acids long. The CDR3 region is CASSESAGPSTDTQYF. In DNA, the CDR3 is TGTGCCAGCAGTGAATCGGCAGGGCCTAGCACAGATACGCAGTATTTT.

The J gene is TRBJ1-2, the V gene TRBV5-6; D ambiguous. There are 13 residues in the CDR3. Germline assignment: CDR1 SGHDT and CDR2 YYEEEE. V lost 4 bases and J lost 6, with 13 bases in between. The DNA for the CDR3 is TGTGCCAGCAGCAGTGGAGGTATCGATGGCTACACCTTC. This gives the protein CASSSGGIDGYTF.